The clone carrying this T cell receptor (beta chain) came up a few times. Its antigen is not identified. Germline CDR1 reads KGHSH; CDR2 reads LQKENI. V lost 4 bases, J lost 0 bases, and 14 bases lay in between. This CDR3 contains 16 residues. This entry is derived from a study of identical twins. Study results and limitations: For cord blood, abundant beta clonotypes had fewer insertions, unlike memory repertoires, which showed none.

TCRdb reanalysed the 5' RACE reads using MiXCR and keeps one entry per CDR3 protein. The sample includes under 250,000 distinct CDR3 sequences, about an eighth of them seen just once. This same sample was also taken into another study, of yellow fever vaccine responses in identical twins. As that report states: A vaccine T cell response that seemed partly convergent and partly personalized was reported in twins.

The sequenced material came from memory (CD45RO+) T cells sorted from blood. This rearrangement joins TRBV18 to TRBJ2-3; possible D gene TRBD1, 5 bases. The clonotype was recovered from a woman aged 18-29 years in good health. The CDR3 spells CASSQIRGLSTDTQYF. In DNA, the CDR3 is TGTGCCAGCTCACAAATAAGGGGCCTCAGCACAGATACGCAGTATTTT. Full variable domain (outside the CDR3, taken from reference TRBV18 and TRBJ2-3): NAGVMQNPRHLVRRRGQEARLRCSPMKGHSHVYWYRQLPEEGLKFMVYLQKENIIDESGMPKERFSAEFPKEGPSILRIQQVVRGDSAAYFCASSQIRGLSTDTQYFGPGTRLTVL.